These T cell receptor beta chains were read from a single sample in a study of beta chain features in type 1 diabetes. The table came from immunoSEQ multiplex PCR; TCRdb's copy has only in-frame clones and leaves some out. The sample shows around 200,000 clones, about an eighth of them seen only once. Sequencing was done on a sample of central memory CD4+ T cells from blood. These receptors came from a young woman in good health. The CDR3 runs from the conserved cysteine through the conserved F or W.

CASSQDSPGQGRSEQYF	TRBV4-1	TRBJ2-7
CASSWGQGAYGYTF	TRBV7-2	TRBJ1-2
CASTRQGNEQYF	TRBV6-6	-
CATTTGFGDTEAFF	TRBV15	TRBJ1-1
CASSVGTANYEQYF	TRBV9	TRBJ2-7
CASSLGHGDTQYF	TRBV7-2	TRBJ2-3
CASSPRTSNQPQHF	TRBV7-2	TRBJ1-5
CASSVVRMDIQYF	TRBV7-9	TRBJ2-4
CASSHNAPGQSYGYTF	TRBV18	TRBJ1-2
CASSVGSGGDTQYF	TRBV9	TRBJ2-3
CAISEPAGGQNTEAFF	TRBV10-3	TRBJ1-1
CASSKTGFAEAFF	TRBV7-2	TRBJ1-1
CASITPGTNYGYTF	TRBV28	TRBJ1-2
CASSSVTEQFF	TRBV7-2	TRBJ2-1
CASSLAGGKETQYF	TRBV7-2	TRBJ2-5
CASRDASSGANVLTF	TRBV2	TRBJ2-6
CSVVWGAGTDTQYF	TRBV29-1	TRBJ2-3
CASSPQGANTEAFF	TRBV18	TRBJ1-1
CAWNRRGGNTIYF	TRBV30	TRBJ1-3
CASSPTSVQETQYF	TRBV5-1	TRBJ2-5
CAIAGGFEDTQYF	TRBV7-2	TRBJ2-3
CASSKQGSEKLFF	TRBV2	TRBJ1-4
CASSLSVTGELFF	TRBV7-3	TRBJ2-2
CASSLVGSGTYEQYF	TRBV7-2	TRBJ2-7
CASSPRQVGGYTF	TRBV28	TRBJ1-2
CASSFGGVFDEQYF	TRBV28	TRBJ2-7
CASSSTSGRTDTQYF	TRBV7-3	TRBJ2-3